These T cell receptor beta chains were read from a single sample in a study of OX40 agonist ivuxolimab in advanced cancers. Data came from immunoSEQ multiplex PCR; TCRdb stores just in-frame clones and leaves some out. The sample holds roughly 66,000 clones, roughly 87% seen once. Sequenced material: CD4+ or CD8+ T cells sorted from blood, taken in a trial of the OX40 agonist ivuxolimab. The receptors derive from an adult with an advanced solid tumor such as melanoma, head and neck, liver or kidney cancer. Both conserved end residues are part of each CDR3. The D gene is left open where the match is weak. Rows give clone size only sometimes, using once, few, many, or a class for an expanded clone.

>-|TRBV27|-|TRBJ2-2
CASLPFTGGTNTGELFF
TGTGCCAGCCTCCCCTTTACCGGAGGCACCAACACCGGGGAGCTGTTTTTT
>once|TRBV19|TRBD2|TRBJ2-7
CASSKGTSGRALSYEQYF
TGTGCCAGTAGTAAGGGGACTAGCGGGAGGGCCCTATCCTACGAGCAGTACTTC
>once|TRBV7-2|-|TRBJ2-1
CASSRAGTNYNEQFF
TGTGCCAGCAGTCGGGCAGGGACAAACTACAATGAGCAGTTCTTC
>-|TRBV13|TRBD1|TRBJ2-7
CASSSRTGSGEQYF
TGTGCCAGCAGCTCGAGGACAGGGTCAGGTGAGCAGTACTTC
>-|TRBV10-3|TRBD1|TRBJ2-7
CAISEPGQGGEQYF
TGTGCCATCAGTGAGCCGGGACAGGGAGGCGAGCAGTACTTC
>-|TRBV5-5|-|TRBJ1-2
CASSDALSGYTF
TGTGCCAGCAGCGACGCATTGAGCGGCTACACCTTC
>-|TRBV5-1|TRBD2|TRBJ2-2
CASSLGGTSSTGELFF
TGCGCCAGCAGCTTGGGTGGGACTAGCAGCACCGGGGAGCTGTTTTTT
>once|TRBV10-3|TRBD1|TRBJ1-2
CAITEGQNYGYTF
TGTGCCATCACCGAGGGACAGAACTATGGCTACACCTTC
>few|TRBV5-8|TRBD1|TRBJ1-5
CASSLEGQKNQPQHF
TGTGCCAGCAGCTTGGAGGGACAGAAAAATCAGCCCCAGCATTTT
>-|TRBV11-2|TRBD2|TRBJ2-3
CASSRGARTRVPDTQYF
TGTGCCAGCAGTCGCGGAGCCAGGACTAGGGTCCCAGATACGCAGTATTTT
>-|TRBV28|-|TRBJ1-5
CASSFGGTQPQHF
TGTGCCAGCAGTTTTGGGGGGACCCAGCCCCAGCATTTT
>-|TRBV28|-|TRBJ2-7
CASSLGTFTYEQYF
TGTGCCAGCAGTTTAGGGACATTCACCTACGAGCAGTACTTC
>-|TRBV7-2|-|TRBJ2-1
CASSLSAGGNEQFF
TGTGCCAGCAGCTTATCGGCCGGCGGTAATGAGCAGTTCTTC
>-|TRBV5-1|-|TRBJ2-3
CASSFTEGSAQYF
TGCGCCAGCAGCTTTACTGAGGGGTCTGCGCAGTATTTT
>-|TRBV6-5|TRBD2|TRBJ2-1
CASSGGLAAYNEQFF
TGTGCCAGCAGCGGGGGACTAGCGGCTTACAATGAGCAGTTCTTC
>-|TRBV28|TRBD2|TRBJ2-7
CASKLAGIGRFEDEQYF
TGTGCCAGCAAGTTAGCGGGAATAGGGAGGTTTGAGGACGAGCAGTACTTC
>-|TRBV6-1|TRBD2|TRBJ2-7
CASRGTTGEQYF
TGTGCCAGCAGGGGGACTACCGGCGAGCAGTACTTC
>-|TRBV28|TRBD1|TRBJ1-1
CASSWTGGQTEAFF
TGTGCCAGCAGTTGGACAGGGGGACAAACTGAAGCTTTCTTT
>once|TRBV7-8|-|TRBJ2-6
CASSGPAQSRANVLTF
TGTGCCAGCAGCGGGCCGGCACAAAGTCGGGCCAACGTCCTGACTTTC
>-|TRBV6-1|-|TRBJ2-2
CASSPPGSGELFF
TGTGCCAGCAGCCCGCCCGGCTCCGGGGAGCTGTTTTTT
>-|TRBV7-2|TRBD2|TRBJ2-3
CASSLNGGRNTDTQYF
TGTGCCAGCAGCTTAAATGGCGGGAGGAATACAGATACGCAGTATTTT
>-|TRBV5-4|TRBD2|TRBJ2-5
CASRLAGVETQYF
TGTGCCAGCAGGCTAGCGGGAGTTGAGACCCAGTACTTC
>-|TRBV7-9|-|TRBJ1-1
CASSSRNERTEAFF
TGTGCCAGCAGCTCCCGAAACGAGCGCACTGAAGCTTTCTTT
>once|TRBV5-1|-|TRBJ2-5
CASSLGTQETQYF
TGCGCCAGCAGCCTCGGGACTCAAGAGACCCAGTACTTC
>-|TRBV6-1|-|TRBJ2-1
CASRELVDEQFF
TGTGCCAGCAGGGAACTAGTCGATGAGCAGTTCTTC
>-|TRBV9|TRBD2|TRBJ2-3
CASSVGPSGSTDTQYF
TGTGCCAGCAGCGTAGGTCCTAGCGGGAGCACAGATACGCAGTATTTT
>-|TRBV4-3|-|TRBJ2-3
CASSQDRDTQYF
TGCGCCAGCAGCCAAGATCGTGATACGCAGTATTTT
>once|TRBV27|-|TRBJ2-7
CASSFQRRGDEQYF
TGTGCCAGCAGTTTCCAACGACGGGGCGACGAGCAGTACTTC
>-|TRBV5-1|TRBD2|TRBJ2-5
CASQVAGEGETQYF
TGCGCCTCGCAGGTAGCGGGAGAGGGGGAGACCCAGTACTTC
>-|TRBV27|TRBD1|TRBJ1-2
CASSSTGTRGYTF
TGTGCCAGCAGTTCGACAGGGACTCGGGGCTACACCTTC
>once|TRBV5-1|-|TRBJ2-7
CASSLSSDHEQYF
TGCGCCAGCAGCTTGTCTAGCGACCACGAGCAGTACTTC
>-|TRBV6-6|-|TRBJ1-4
CASSYSLAGVEKLFF
TGTGCCAGCAGTTACTCTCTAGCGGGAGTTGAAAAACTGTTTTTT
>once|TRBV7-9|-|TRBJ2-5
CASSTRVGEETQYF
TGTGCCAGCAGCACCAGGGTCGGGGAAGAGACCCAGTACTTC
>-|TRBV25-1|-|TRBJ1-5
CASSEQGQPQHF
TGTGCCAGCAGTGAACAGGGTCAGCCCCAGCATTTT
>-|TRBV5-1|-|TRBJ1-4
CASSWGLLITNEKLFF
TGCGCCAGCAGCTGGGGCCTCCTCATAACTAATGAAAAACTGTTTTTT
>once|TRBV5-5|TRBD1|TRBJ1-1
CASSRGDSLNTEAFF
TGTGCCAGCAGCCGAGGGGACAGTTTAAATACTGAAGCTTTCTTT
>few|TRBV7-2|-|TRBJ2-1
CASSLGGTRNEQFF
TGTGCCAGCAGCTTGGGTGGGACTCGCAATGAGCAGTTCTTC
>once|TRBV27|-|TRBJ1-2
CASSLGGGYGYTF
TGTGCCAGCAGTTTAGGCGGTGGCTATGGCTACACCTTC
>-|TRBV7-2|TRBD2|TRBJ2-5
CASSRTAGGWPETQYF
TGTGCCAGCAGCAGGACAGCGGGAGGCTGGCCAGAGACCCAGTACTTC
>-|TRBV28|TRBD2|TRBJ2-5
CASSPGLAVNGETQYF
TGTGCCAGCAGTCCGGGACTAGCGGTGAACGGGGAGACCCAGTACTTC
>-|TRBV28|TRBD1|TRBJ1-2
CASKRQGSGYGYTF
TGTGCCAGCAAGAGACAGGGGTCCGGCTATGGCTACACCTTC
>-|TRBV6-5|-|TRBJ2-3
CASSRGTSTDTQYF
TGTGCCAGCAGCCGGGGGACTAGCACAGATACGCAGTATTTT
>-|TRBV11-3|-|TRBJ2-7
CASSLDFSEQYF
TGTGCCAGCAGCTTAGATTTCAGCGAGCAGTACTTC
>once|TRBV15|-|TRBJ2-1
CATSRVYNEQFF
TGTGCCACCAGCAGAGTCTACAATGAGCAGTTCTTC
>-|TRBV7-2|TRBD1|TRBJ1-2
CASSSGLGQGYGYTF
TGTGCCAGCAGCTCAGGCCTGGGACAGGGCTATGGCTACACCTTC
>-|TRBV7-6|TRBD2|TRBJ2-1
CASSFSGRGSSYNEQFF
TGTGCCAGCAGCTTTAGCGGGAGAGGGAGCTCCTACAATGAGCAGTTCTTC
>-|TRBV5-1|-|TRBJ2-2
CASSFTGESGGELFF
TGCGCCAGCAGCTTTACGGGAGAGTCTGGCGGGGAGCTGTTTTTT
>-|TRBV19|TRBD2|TRBJ2-3
CASRASGNTDTQYF
TGTGCCAGTAGAGCTAGCGGAAACACAGATACGCAGTATTTT
>-|TRBV27|TRBD1|TRBJ1-6
CASNRGMNSPLHF
TGTGCCAGCAACAGGGGGATGAATTCACCCCTCCACTTT
>-|TRBV6-4|-|TRBJ2-7
CASRPSAGSTYEQYF
TGTGCCAGCAGACCCTCGGCAGGGAGCACCTACGAGCAGTACTTC
>-|TRBV5-1|-|TRBJ2-3
CASSPLSSTDTQYF
TGCGCCAGCAGCCCCCTTAGTAGCACAGATACGCAGTATTTT
>-|TRBV4-1|-|TRBJ2-1
CASSQDSDRYNEQFF
TGCGCCAGCAGCCAAGATTCGGACAGATACAATGAGCAGTTCTTC
>-|TRBV5-1|-|TRBJ2-3
CASSSGVADTQYF
TGCGCCAGCAGTAGTGGTGTGGCAGATACGCAGTATTTT